Given below is one T cell receptor (beta chain) in context. Antigen specificity is unknown. This specimen comes from a study of graft-versus-host responses after intestinal transplantation. At the level of the study: Isolated intestinal, liver-intestinal, or multivisceral transplants had been given to the recipients. The study's findings and limits: Where graft-donor T cell macrochimerism was present, patients had high graft-versus-host to host-versus-graft clonal ratios in allografts.

CDR3 length: 13 amino acids. Trimming removed 4 bases at V and 2 bases at J, with 9 bases between. Per the germline V gene, CDR1 is SGHVS and CDR2 is FNYEAQ. Generated by immunoSEQ multiplex PCR, the TCRdb table keeps only in-frame clones and is missing some. The sample lists 23,000 or so clones, more than 90% occurring once. The receptor's source is a human patient who received an intestinal transplant, so some T cells may come from the graft donor. The rearrangement joins TRBV7-6 to TRBJ2-7; D is undetermined. Here the sequenced sample was PBMCs, taken roughly 32 days after intestinal transplant. CDR3: CASSSYHAYEQYF. CDR3 DNA sequence: TGTGCCAGCAGCTCCTACCACGCCTACGAGCAGTACTTC.